The entry that follows covers one T cell receptor beta chain sequence. This sample is part of a study of blood T cell repertoires in COVID-19. Study in general: The United States, Italy and Spain provided the acute and convalescent COVID-19 samples. Sample material is recorded as cDNA or gDNA derived from T cells, B-cell-depleted T cells, or PBMCs.

Germline CDR1 reads MNHEY; CDR2 reads SVGEGT. The CDR3 covers 14 residues. V lost 4 bases, J lost 5 bases, and 7 bases stayed unmatched. Authors' analysis steps: Amplified reference gene primers provided the basis for estimating nucleated cell counts. Libraries were prepared by immunoSEQ multiplex PCR; TCRdb keeps only in-frame clonotypes and omits some of them. V, J and clone size derive from that table, while D and trimming were established from the DNA sequence. The sample contains around 250,000 clones, 85% to 90% of which appear only once. The gene calls are TRBV6-2 or TRBV6-3 and TRBJ1-1; 7 nucleotides line up with TRBD1. This sequence originates from an older woman with active or convalescent COVID-19. Sequences were obtained from peripheral blood. The chain's CDR3 is CASSSTDRVTEAFF. CDR3 in DNA: TGTGCCAGCAGTTCCACCGACAGGGTTACTGAAGCTTTCTTT.